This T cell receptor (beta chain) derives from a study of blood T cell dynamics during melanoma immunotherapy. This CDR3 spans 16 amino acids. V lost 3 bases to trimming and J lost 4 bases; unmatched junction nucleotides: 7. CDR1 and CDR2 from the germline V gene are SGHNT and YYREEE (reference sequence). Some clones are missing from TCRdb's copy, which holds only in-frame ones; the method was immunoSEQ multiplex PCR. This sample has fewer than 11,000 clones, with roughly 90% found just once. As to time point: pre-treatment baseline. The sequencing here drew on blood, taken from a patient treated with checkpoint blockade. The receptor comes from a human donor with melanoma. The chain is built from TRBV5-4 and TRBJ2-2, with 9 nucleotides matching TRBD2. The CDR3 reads CASSSEEREVTGELFF. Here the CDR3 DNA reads TGTGCCAGCAGCTCGGAGGAGCGGGAGGTCACCGGGGAGCTGTTTTTT.